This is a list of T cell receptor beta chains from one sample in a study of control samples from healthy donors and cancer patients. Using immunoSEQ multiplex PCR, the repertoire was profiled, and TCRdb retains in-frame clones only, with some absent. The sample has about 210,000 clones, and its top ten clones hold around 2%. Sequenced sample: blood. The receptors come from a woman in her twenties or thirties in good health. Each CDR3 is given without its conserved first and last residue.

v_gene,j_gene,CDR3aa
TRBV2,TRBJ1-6,ASSDGATGASPLH
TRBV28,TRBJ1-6,ASSLGVLEWNSPLH
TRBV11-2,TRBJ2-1,ASSFQGREGEQF
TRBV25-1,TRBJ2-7,ASSAGALGEQY
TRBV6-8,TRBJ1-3,ASSYLRGQGADTIY
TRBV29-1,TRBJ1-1,SVDRGLTGGTEAF
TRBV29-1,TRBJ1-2,SVHRTGIIGYT
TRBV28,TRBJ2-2,ASRPGGTGELF
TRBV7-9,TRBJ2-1,ASSLLTGYNEQF
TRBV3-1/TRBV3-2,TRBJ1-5,ASSQEFKYQPQH
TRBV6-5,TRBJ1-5,ASRAFTGNQPQH
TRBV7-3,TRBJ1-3,ASSPKGGSGNTIY
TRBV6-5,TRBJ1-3,ASGRGSGNTIY
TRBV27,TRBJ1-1,ASSFGGQGAKAF
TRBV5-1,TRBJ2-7,ASSLGPDRAYEQY
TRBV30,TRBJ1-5,AGGGEGASQPQH
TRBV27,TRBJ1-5,ASTSTGFGGQPQH
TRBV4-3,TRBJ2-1,ASSQDLVSSPREQF
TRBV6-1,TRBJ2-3,ASSDGQGLTDTQY
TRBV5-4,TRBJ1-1,ASSLHQGWEAF
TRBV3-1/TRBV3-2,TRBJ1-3,ASSYRDRDLNTIY
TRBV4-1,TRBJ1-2,ASSQGQRRDYGYT
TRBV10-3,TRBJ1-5,AISESRLRGGGNQPQH
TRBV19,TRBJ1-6,ASSMWETGGGNSPLH
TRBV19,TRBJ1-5,ASSPRDRGGNQPQH
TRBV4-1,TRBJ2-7,ASSQAFPGPGSYEQY
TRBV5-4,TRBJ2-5,ASILSGTSGGAGETQY
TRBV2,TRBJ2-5,ASSANSGRETQY
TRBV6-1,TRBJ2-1,ASSEAGGRFNEQF
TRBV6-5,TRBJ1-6,ASSYSFGQINSPLH
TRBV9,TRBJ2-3,ASSSVVSGAFTDTQY